These 30 T cell receptor beta chains came from one sample sequenced in a study of blood T cell repertoires in COVID-19. The table came from immunoSEQ multiplex PCR; TCRdb's copy has only in-frame clones and leaves some out. The data contain some 210,000 clones, 80% to 90% of them singletons. The sample taken for sequencing was peripheral blood. The receptors derive from a woman aged 70-85 years with active or convalescent COVID-19.

This clone was counted between two and nine times. The chain employs TRBV5-1 and TRBJ1-1; D is perhaps TRBD1 (5 bases). Trimming removed 5 bases at V and 3 bases at J, with 11 bases between. The CDR3 spans 13 residues. CDR1 and CDR2 from the germline V gene are SGHRS and YFSETQ. The CDR3 region has the DNA TGCGCCAGCAGACCGGGAGGGGACACTGAAGCTTTCTTT. It yields the protein CASRPGGDTEAFF.

The chain links TRBV4-1 to TRBJ2-7; TRBD1 matches 9 bases. Germline trimming cut 3 bases from V and 6 bases from J; bases unmatched to any gene: 18. CDR3 length: 18 residues. Germline V gene data show CDR1 as MGHRA and CDR2 as YSYEKL. In nucleotides, the CDR3 is TGCGCCAGCAGCCATCTAGCCATTCCGGGACAGGGACCCTTCGAGCAGTACTTC. Protein: CASSHLAIPGQGPFEQYF.

This clone was detected only once. The chain uses TRBV2 and TRBJ2-2, with TRBD2 identical over 7 bases. Per germline, CDR1 SNHLY and CDR2 FYNNEI. Trimming cost V 7 bases and J 7 bases; bases outside gene matches: 15. This CDR3 region has 16 residues. Written as DNA, the CDR3 is TGTGCCAGCACCCCCGGACTAGGGCGAGGGGACGGGGAGCTGTTTTTT. This codes for CASTPGLGRGDGELFF.

The rearrangement uses TRBV5-1 and TRBJ1-2, with 8 bases identical to TRBD1. Germline CDR1 SGHRS, CDR2 YFSETQ. The CDR3 has 14 residues. The V gene end was trimmed by 4 bases and the J gene end by 4 bases; junction bases not matched to a gene: 6. Written as DNA, the CDR3 is TGCGCCAGCAGCGCAGGACAGGGCTTCTATGGCTACACCTTC. The encoded protein is CASSAGQGFYGYTF. Full variable domain (outside the CDR3, taken from reference TRBV5-1 and TRBJ1-2): KAGVTQTPRYLIKTRGQQVTLSCSPISGHRSVSWYQQTPGQGLQFLFEYFSETQRNKGNFPGRFSGRQFSNSRSEMNVSTLELGDSALYLCASSAGQGFYGYTFGSGTRLTVV.

Here the CDR3 reads CASSQGLAGGPRRQYF. The CDR3 nucleotides read TGTGCCAGCAGCCAAGGACTAGCGGGAGGCCCCCGCCGGCAGTATTTT. J is TRBJ2-3 and V is TRBV3-1 (or the pseudogene TRBV3-2); TRBD2 aligns across 13 bases. Looked up from germline, CDR1 is LGHDT and CDR2 is YNNKEL (reference sequence). The ends lost 1 base at V and 11 bases at J; junction bases unmatched: 9. This CDR3 region has 16 residues.

The chain links TRBV29-1 to TRBJ1-1; D may be TRBD1 (6 bases). Germline V gives CDR1 SQVTM, CDR2 ANQGSEA. The CDR3 consists of 16 residues. The germline V and J ends were trimmed by 0 bases and 2 bases, with 16 bases remaining between them. CDR3 nucleotide sequence: TGCAGCGTTGAAGACATTGGGACACCGGGAAACACTGAAGCTTTCTTT. Protein product: CSVEDIGTPGNTEAFF.

The chain carries TRBV5-1 and TRBJ2-3, with 8 bases that match TRBD2. Germline trimming cut 5 bases from V and 5 bases from J; bases unmatched to any gene: 19. CDR1 and CDR2 from the germline V gene are SGHRS and YFSETQ. The CDR3 extends over 18 amino acids. CDR3 in amino acids: CASRFRGSSAGVEDTQYF. CDR3 nucleotides: TGCGCCAGCAGGTTTAGGGGGAGCTCAGCGGGAGTTGAAGATACGCAGTATTTT.

The chain is built from TRBV5-1 and TRBJ1-6; 9 positions match TRBD1. The CDR3 runs 15 residues. V shed 2 bases, J shed 7 bases, and the junction held 4 bases outside the gene matches. The germline gives CDR1 SGHRS, CDR2 YFSETQ. This CDR3 is CASSFSGTGNSPLHF. Written as DNA, the CDR3 is TGCGCCAGCAGCTTTAGCGGGACAGGGAATTCACCCCTCCACTTT.

The sample holds one count of this clone. Here the CDR3 DNA reads TGTGCCAGCAGCTCCCTCGTCGGTGCAACTAATGAAAAACTGTTTTTT. This codes for CASSSLVGATNEKLFF. This chain links TRBV7-9 with TRBJ1-4; D unresolved. Trimming stripped 4 bases from V and 0 bases from J, with 12 bases between. The CDR3 is made up of 16 amino acids. Germline V gene lookup returns CDR1 SEHNR and CDR2 FQNEAQ (reference sequence). Complete variable domain (other parts from reference TRBV7-9 and TRBJ1-4): DTGVSQNPRHKITKRGQNVTFRCDPISEHNRLYWYRQTLGQGPEFLTYFQNEAQLEKSRLLSDRFSAERPKGSFSTLEIQRTEQGDSAMYLCASSSLVGATNEKLFFGSGTQLSVL.

This rearrangement joins TRBV5-4 to TRBJ1-6; D call uncertain. CDR3 length: 14 amino acids. Per the germline V gene, CDR1 is SGHNT and CDR2 is YYREEE (reference sequence). With 1 base removed from V and 4 bases from J, the gap between germline ends came to 6 bases. CDR3 residues: CASSLYGYNSPLHF. CDR3 coding DNA: TGTGCCAGCAGCTTGTACGGGTATAATTCACCCCTCCACTTT.

The chain links TRBV29-1 to TRBJ1-1, with a tentative D call TRBD1 (5 bases). Trimming cost V 3 bases and J 2 bases, with 10 bases left between them. Germline CDR1 SQVTM, CDR2 ANQGSEA. The CDR3 covers 13 residues. The CDR3 loop reads CSVERGFNTEAFF. Here the CDR3 DNA reads TGCAGCGTTGAGCGGGGCTTCAACACTGAAGCTTTCTTT.

This clone appeared once. The CDR3 region has the DNA TGTGCCAGCAGCCCGACTAGATATGAGCAGTTCTTC. Translated, it gives CASSPTRYEQFF. This chain connects TRBV9 to TRBJ2-1, with a weak D call TRBD2 (6 bases). The V gene lost 4 bases and the J gene lost 8 bases, with 10 bases spanning the gap. The CDR3 runs 12 residues. Germline V gene data show CDR1 as SGDLS and CDR2 as YYNGEE.

The chain recombines TRBV5-1 with TRBJ1-6; no clear D gene. V lost 0 bases and J 4 bases, leaving 11 bases between the germline ends. The CDR3 runs to 16 residues. CDR1 SGHRS and CDR2 YFSETQ come from the germline V gene. The DNA of the CDR3 is TGCGCCAGCAGCTTGGTGGGAGGACGGTATAATTCACCCCTCCACTTT. Amino acids: CASSLVGGRYNSPLHF.

V is TRBV3-1 (or the pseudogene TRBV3-2) and J is TRBJ2-6, with TRBD1 as a possible D gene (6 bases). This CDR3 contains 15 residues. Germline assignment: CDR1 LGHDT and CDR2 YNNKEL (reference sequence). Between the trimmed V and J ends, which lost 6 bases and 2 bases, there was a span of 11 bases. The CDR3 DNA sequence: TGTGCCAGCAGTCGCAGGGGAACTGGGGCCAACGTCCTGACTTTC. Translation gives CASSRRGTGANVLTF.

The V and J genes are TRBV19 and TRBJ2-7; 10 bases fit TRBD2. CDR1 and CDR2 (germline): LNHDA, SQIVND (reference sequence). This CDR3 is built from 14 residues. Trimming cost V 5 bases and J 3 bases; bases outside gene matches: 4. The CDR3, as DNA: TGTGCCAGTAGTCGGACTAGCGGCCACTACGAGCAGTACTTC. Translated: CASSRTSGHYEQYF.

This chain links TRBV6-2 or TRBV6-3 with TRBJ2-2; 9 bases align to TRBD2. The CDR3 loop spans 15 amino acids. Germline trimming cut 5 bases from V and 4 bases from J; bases unmatched to any gene: 5. Germline CDR1 and CDR2: MNHEY and SVGEGT. The CDR3 is CASSTGTSSTGELFF. CDR3 sequence (DNA): TGTGCCAGCAGTACTGGGACTAGCAGCACCGGGGAGCTGTTTTTT.

The rearrangement uses TRBV19 and TRBJ1-3, with D tentatively TRBD1 (5 bases). Trimming took 3 bases from V and 0 from J, leaving 18 bases between them. The CDR3 runs 18 residues. CDR1 LNHDA and CDR2 SQIVND come from the germline V gene (reference sequence). CDR3 in amino acids: CASSIGALYRSSGNTIYF. DNA of the CDR3: TGTGCCAGTAGTATTGGTGCCCTATACAGGAGCTCTGGAAACACCATATATTTT.

This clone showed up just a few times. The J gene is TRBJ1-5, the V gene TRBV18, with a weak D call TRBD1 (5 bases). Per the germline V gene, CDR1 is KGHSH and CDR2 is LQKENI. V was trimmed by 5 bases and J by 4 bases, leaving 9 bases between them. The CDR3 has 13 residues. The chain's CDR3 is CASSKTDNQPQHF. DNA of the CDR3: TGTGCCAGCTCAAAGACAGATAATCAGCCCCAGCATTTT. Full variable domain (rest looked up from reference TRBV18 and TRBJ1-5): NAGVMQNPRHLVRRRGQEARLRCSPMKGHSHVYWYRQLPEEGLKFMVYLQKENIIDESGMPKERFSAEFPKEGPSILRIQQVVRGDSAAYFCASSKTDNQPQHFGDGTRLSIL.

The chain uses TRBV5-1 and TRBJ2-3; D perhaps matches TRBD2 (5 bases). The CDR3 has 16 residues. CDR1 and CDR2 from the germline V gene are SGHRS and YFSETQ. V was clipped by 1 base and J by 0 bases, with 12 bases between them. The CDR3 loop is CASSLIAWTSTDTQYF. For the CDR3, the DNA is TGCGCCAGCAGCTTGATAGCGTGGACTAGCACAGATACGCAGTATTTT.

This clone was counted once. The CDR3 DNA follows: TGCGCCAGCAGCCACCGACTAGCGGGAGGTCGGGGCGAGCAGTACTTC. Translation: CASSHRLAGGRGEQYF. The chain recombines TRBV4-1 with TRBJ2-7; 13 bases are a match to TRBD2. Looked up from germline, CDR1 is MGHRA and CDR2 is YSYEKL. CDR3 length equals 16 residues. The trim removed 3 bases at V and 6 bases at J, leaving 8 bases unmatched.

The rearrangement joins TRBV28 to TRBJ2-7; D is ambiguous. Trimming removed 3 bases from V and 1 base from J, with 7 bases in between. Germline CDR1 and CDR2: MDHEN and SYDVKM. This CDR3 spans 13 amino acids. The CDR3 loop reads CASSLHGSYEQYF. In nucleotides, the CDR3 is TGTGCCAGCAGTTTGCACGGTTCCTACGAGCAGTACTTC.

CDR3 bases: TGTGCCAGCAGCCACATACCCCAGGGGGAAAGCACAGATACGCAGTATTTT. Protein sequence: CASSHIPQGESTDTQYF. V gene TRBV7-9 combines with J gene TRBJ2-3, with 7 positions matching TRBD1. The CDR3 contains 17 residues. Trimming removed 5 bases from V and 0 bases from J; junction bases left unmatched: 11. Germline CDR1 reads SEHNR; CDR2 reads FQNEAQ (reference sequence). Variable domain in full (rest from reference TRBV7-9 and TRBJ2-3): DTGVSQNPRHKITKRGQNVTFRCDPISEHNRLYWYRQTLGQGPEFLTYFQNEAQLEKSRLLSDRFSAERPKGSFSTLEIQRTEQGDSAMYLCASSHIPQGESTDTQYFGPGTRLTVL.

This chain uses TRBV5-1 with TRBJ2-7, with 8 bases identical to TRBD1. V dropped 2 bases and J dropped 5; count of bases not matched to a gene: 3. CDR3 size: 13 residues. Germline V lookup: CDR1 SGHRS, CDR2 YFSETQ. CDR3 sequence: CASSFGTGDEQYF. CDR3 in DNA: TGCGCCAGCAGCTTCGGGACAGGCGACGAGCAGTACTTC.

This clone has a single count. The chain combines TRBV5-1 with TRBJ2-5; 8 bases align to TRBD2. Germline V gene data show CDR1 as SGHRS and CDR2 as YFSETQ. The CDR3 consists of 15 residues. The J segment lost 5 bases and the V segment lost 0 bases, leaving 6 bases of the junction unmatched. CDR3 sequence reads: CASSLDGLARETQYF. Here the CDR3 DNA reads TGCGCCAGCAGCTTGGATGGACTAGCCCGGGAGACCCAGTACTTC.

The V and J genes are TRBV19 and TRBJ2-1; 8 positions match TRBD2. CDR1 LNHDA and CDR2 SQIVND come from the germline V gene (reference sequence). This CDR3 has 17 residues. V dropped 6 bases and J dropped 2; count of bases not matched to a gene: 12. In nucleotides, the CDR3 is TGTGCCAGTAGACCCCGGGATAGCGGGACCCCCTACAATGAGCAGTTCTTC. It translates to CASRPRDSGTPYNEQFF.

The chain employs TRBV28 and TRBJ2-7; 7 bases fit TRBD1. The V gene's germline CDR1 is MDHEN and CDR2 SYDVKM. V trimming: 1 base; J trimming: 2 bases; junction bases outside the gene matches: 5. The CDR3 is 15 residues long. CDR3 DNA: TGTGCCAGCAGTTTATCCTGGACAGGAGCCTACGAGCAGTACTTC. Translated: CASSLSWTGAYEQYF.

The rearrangement uses TRBV9 and TRBJ2-2, with 9 bases that match TRBD1. Germline-derived CDR1 and CDR2 are SGDLS and YYNGEE. V shed 0 bases and J 7 bases; nucleotides not matched to a gene: 10. This CDR3 comprises 17 residues. In DNA form, the CDR3 reads TGTGCCAGCAGCGTAGGCGCAAGGACAGGGGTAGGCGGGGAGCTGTTTTTT. It translates to CASSVGARTGVGGELFF.

This chain connects TRBV19 to TRBJ1-1, with D maybe TRBD1 (5 bases). V was pared by 5 bases and J by 1 base, with 11 bases between. The V gene's germline CDR1 is LNHDA and CDR2 SQIVND (reference sequence). CDR3 length: 14 amino acids. The CDR3 region has the DNA TGTGCCAGTAGTCCACTTACAGGGAACACTGAAGCTTTCTTT. Its translation: CASSPLTGNTEAFF.

The CDR3 DNA follows: TGTGCCAGCTGCACGGGAGGGCCCGGCAATGAGCAGTTCTTC. Its translation is CASCTGGPGNEQFF. This sequence joins TRBV11-2 and TRBJ2-1; 8 bases map to TRBD2. Germline V CDR1 and CDR2: SGHAT, FQNNGV. The CDR3 has 14 residues. J lost 6 bases, V lost 8 bases, and 9 bases had no gene match. Filled out from reference TRBV11-2 and TRBJ2-1, the complete variable domain reads EAGVAQSPRYKIIEKRQSVAFWCNPISGHATLYWYQQILGQGPKLLIQFQNNGVVDDSQLPKDRFSAERLKGVDSTLKIQPAKLEDSAVYLCASCTGGPGNEQFFGPGTRLTVL.

The rearrangement uses TRBV4-1 and TRBJ2-2, with 11 bases fitting TRBD1. The germline gives CDR1 MGHRA, CDR2 YSYEKL. The CDR3 loop spans 18 amino acids. Trimming removed 3 bases from V and 2 bases from J; junction bases left unmatched: 8. CDR3 sequence (DNA): TGCGCCAGCAGCCACTCCGGGACAGGGGGAAAAAACACCGGGGAGCTGTTTTTT. Translation: CASSHSGTGGKNTGELFF.